This TCR beta chain originates from a study of tumor and adjacent non-tumor tissue in lung cancer. General study findings and limits: Top 100 clones took a larger repertoire share in normal lung. Patients with more diverse tumor TCRs had worse survival. Tumor tissue had significantly higher TCR diversity than normal lung.

The template was RNA from unsorted bulk tissue. Between August and November 2014, newly diagnosed, chemotherapy-naive lung cancer patients underwent thoracic surgery in China. TCRbeta libraries were built with three rounds of nested PCR, modified from ARM-PCR. Via MiXCR, TCRdb re-called the multiplex PCR reads, giving one row per CDR3 protein. The top ten hold about 40% of the sample, which has approximately 100,000 distinct CDR3 sequences, about 75% seen once. Remarks on this clonotype: Its antigen is currently unknown. A junction boundary mismatches the germline segment, possibly from a read error.

Germline V gene sequence: CDR1 SGHAT, CDR2 FQNNGV. This CDR3 contains 15 residues. The receptor was derived from a woman aged 55-70 years with non-small cell lung cancer. Sequencing was done on a sample of lung tumor tissue. The chain employs TRBV11-2 and TRBJ2-2, with D possibly being TRBD2 (6 bases). CDR3 DNA: TGTGCCAGCAGCTCGGGAGTGACTTCGCCCGGGGAGCAGTTTTTT. It is translated as CASSSGVTSPGEQFF.